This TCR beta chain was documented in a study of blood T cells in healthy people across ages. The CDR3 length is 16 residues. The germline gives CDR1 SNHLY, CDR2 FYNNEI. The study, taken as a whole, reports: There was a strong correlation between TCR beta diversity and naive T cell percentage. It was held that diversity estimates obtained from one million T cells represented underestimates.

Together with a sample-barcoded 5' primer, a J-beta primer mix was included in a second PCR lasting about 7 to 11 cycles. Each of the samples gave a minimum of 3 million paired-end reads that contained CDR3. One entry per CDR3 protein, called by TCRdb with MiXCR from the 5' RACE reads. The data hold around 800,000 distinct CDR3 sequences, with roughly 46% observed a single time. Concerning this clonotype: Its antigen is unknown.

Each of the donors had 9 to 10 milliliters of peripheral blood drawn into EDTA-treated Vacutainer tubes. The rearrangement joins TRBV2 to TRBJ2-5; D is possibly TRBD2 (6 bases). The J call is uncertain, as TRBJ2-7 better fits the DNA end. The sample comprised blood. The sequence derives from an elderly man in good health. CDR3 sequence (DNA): TGTGCCAGCAGCTACCCGGGTGGAGGGACCCCCTACGAGCAGTACTTC. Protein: CASSYPGGGTPYEQYF.